This is a list of T cell receptor beta chains from one sample in a study of CD8 T cells in Susac syndrome. TCRdb ran MiXCR on the immunoSEQ multiplex PCR reads and lists one entry per CDR3 protein. This table has about 90,000 distinct CDR3 sequences, roughly 91% appearing once. Sequenced material: CD8+ T cells from PBMCs. Receptors originate from a human donor in good health. Each CDR3 is given with its conserved first and last residue. Each record gives: D gene, clone size, J gene, V gene, CDR3 DNA, CDR3 protein. The D gene is left open where the match is weak. Some rows mark clone size as missing; the rest say once, few, many or name a class of expanded clone.

d_call: .; clone_size: once; j_call: TRBJ1-2; v_call: TRBV20-1; cdr3_nt: TGCAGTGCAAACAGGGAGATCTATGGCTACACCTTC; cdr3_aa: CSANREIYGYTF
d_call: .; clone_size: .; j_call: TRBJ1-1; v_call: TRBV3-1; cdr3_nt: TGTGCCAGCAGCCAAGACAGGGATGGGCTGACTGAAGCTTTCTTT; cdr3_aa: CASSQDRDGLTEAFF
d_call: TRBD1; clone_size: .; j_call: TRBJ1-1; v_call: TRBV19; cdr3_nt: TGTGCCAGTAGTGGGCAGGGGGAGAGGCCGAACACTGAAGCTTTCTTT; cdr3_aa: CASSGQGERPNTEAFF
d_call: .; clone_size: .; j_call: TRBJ2-3; v_call: TRBV11-1; cdr3_nt: TGTGCCAGCAGCTTATGGGGGGACGGCACAGATACGCAGTATTTT; cdr3_aa: CASSLWGDGTDTQYF
d_call: .; clone_size: .; j_call: TRBJ1-6; v_call: TRBV6-5; cdr3_nt: TGTGCCAGCAGTACCAGCCGGAATTCACCCCTCCACTTT; cdr3_aa: CASSTSRNSPLHF
d_call: .; clone_size: .; j_call: TRBJ2-7; v_call: TRBV6-6; cdr3_nt: TGTGCCACAGGGTCCTACGAGCAGTACTTC; cdr3_aa: CATGSYEQYF
d_call: TRBD2; clone_size: .; j_call: TRBJ2-5; v_call: TRBV27; cdr3_nt: TGTGCCAGCAGTTTATGGGCTAGCGGGGGTGGAGAGACCCAGTACTTC; cdr3_aa: CASSLWASGGGETQYF
d_call: .; clone_size: .; j_call: TRBJ2-1; v_call: TRBV3-1; cdr3_nt: TGTGCCAGCAGCCTGTCCGGGACTGAGCAGTTCTTC; cdr3_aa: CASSLSGTEQFF
d_call: .; clone_size: .; j_call: TRBJ2-1; v_call: TRBV10-1; cdr3_nt: TGCGCCAGCAGTGAGTCTAAGGGGTTCTCCTACAATGAGCAGTTCTTC; cdr3_aa: CASSESKGFSYNEQFF
d_call: TRBD2; clone_size: .; j_call: TRBJ2-3; v_call: TRBV14; cdr3_nt: TGTGCCAGCAGAAGCGGGGGCCAAGCTACGCAGTATTTT; cdr3_aa: CASRSGGQATQYF
d_call: TRBD2; clone_size: .; j_call: TRBJ2-1; v_call: TRBV9; cdr3_nt: TGTGCCAGCAGCGTAGTGGGGGGGGACGATGAGCAGTTCTTC; cdr3_aa: CASSVVGGDDEQFF
d_call: .; clone_size: .; j_call: TRBJ1-1; v_call: TRBV27; cdr3_nt: TGTGCCAGCAGTTTGATCGGGACACTCTCCGAAGCTTTCTTT; cdr3_aa: CASSLIGTLSEAFF
d_call: .; clone_size: .; j_call: TRBJ2-7; v_call: TRBV15; cdr3_nt: TGTGCCACCAGCAGAGTGGGCCACGAGCAGTACTTC; cdr3_aa: CATSRVGHEQYF
d_call: TRBD1; clone_size: .; j_call: TRBJ1-2; v_call: TRBV5-6; cdr3_nt: TGTGCCAGCACCCCGATAAACGACAGGGGAGACTATGGCTACACCTTC; cdr3_aa: CASTPINDRGDYGYTF
d_call: .; clone_size: .; j_call: TRBJ2-2; v_call: TRBV19; cdr3_nt: TGTGCCAGTAGTGGGGGACATTCGAACACCGGGGAGCTGTTTTTT; cdr3_aa: CASSGGHSNTGELFF
d_call: .; clone_size: .; j_call: TRBJ1-2; v_call: TRBV7-9; cdr3_nt: TGTGCCAGCAGCCCCCGGGCGGAAAACTATGGCTACACCTTC; cdr3_aa: CASSPRAENYGYTF
d_call: .; clone_size: .; j_call: TRBJ2-6; v_call: TRBV5-4; cdr3_nt: TGTGCCAGCAGCTTGGAATACAGGGGGGCCAACGTCCTGACTTTC; cdr3_aa: CASSLEYRGANVLTF